These T cell receptor beta chains were read from a single sample in a study of OX40 agonist ivuxolimab in advanced cancers. The protocol was immunoSEQ multiplex PCR, while the TCRdb copy is restricted to in-frame clones and leaves out a portion. The table includes some 55,000 clones, approximately 80% detected once. Specimen: CD4+ or CD8+ T cells sorted from blood, collected in a trial of the OX40 agonist ivuxolimab. Every receptor here comes from an adult with an advanced solid tumor such as melanoma, head and neck, liver or kidney cancer. CDR3s include the opening cysteine and the closing phenylalanine or tryptophan. Each record gives: CDR3 DNA, CDR3 protein, V gene, J gene, D gene, clone size. A D gene is named only where the DNA matches it firmly. The listing skips clone size in some rows; elsewhere it reads once, few, many or a size class.

CDR3 DNA: TGCGCCAGCAGTGAGTCTGGGACTAGCAACTACGAGCAGTACTTC
CDR3 protein: CASSESGTSNYEQYF
V gene: TRBV10-2
J gene: TRBJ2-7
D gene: TRBD2
clone size: -

CDR3 DNA: TGTGCCAGCAGCTTGGTGACTAGCGGGGGCTTCGGGGAGCTGTTTTTT
CDR3 protein: CASSLVTSGGFGELFF
V gene: TRBV5-6
J gene: TRBJ2-2
D gene: TRBD2
clone size: few

CDR3 DNA: TGTGCCAGCAGTACAGCGGGGACAGGGCCTTCACCCCTCCACTTT
CDR3 protein: CASSTAGTGPSPLHF
V gene: TRBV2
J gene: TRBJ1-6
D gene: TRBD1
clone size: -

CDR3 DNA: TGCGCCAGCAGCTTGCCTAGCGGGGTAGAGACCCAGTACTTC
CDR3 protein: CASSLPSGVETQYF
V gene: TRBV5-1
J gene: TRBJ2-5
D gene: TRBD2
clone size: -

CDR3 DNA: TGTGCCAGCAGTCGGACAGGGAACACCGGGGAGCTGTTTTTT
CDR3 protein: CASSRTGNTGELFF
V gene: TRBV6-5
J gene: TRBJ2-2
D gene: TRBD1
clone size: -

CDR3 DNA: TGTGCCAGCAGCCATACTGTCAACCCCAGAAGCTCCTACAATGAGCAGTTCTTC
CDR3 protein: CASSHTVNPRSSYNEQFF
V gene: TRBV11-3
J gene: TRBJ2-1
D gene: -
clone size: -

CDR3 DNA: TGTGCCGAGAGCGACGGCTCCTACGAGCAGTACTTC
CDR3 protein: CAESDGSYEQYF
V gene: TRBV11-2
J gene: TRBJ2-7
D gene: -
clone size: -

CDR3 DNA: TGTGCCAGCAGTCACAGGGGGCACACCACTGAAGCTTTCTTT
CDR3 protein: CASSHRGHTTEAFF
V gene: TRBV6-5
J gene: TRBJ1-1
D gene: TRBD1
clone size: -

CDR3 DNA: TGCGCCAGCAGCCAAGATGCGCCTACAGGGGCGGGAGAGACCCAGTACTTC
CDR3 protein: CASSQDAPTGAGETQYF
V gene: TRBV4-3
J gene: TRBJ2-5
D gene: TRBD1
clone size: -

CDR3 DNA: TGTGCCAGCAGCCGGGGGGGAAGAAACACTGAAGCTTTCTTT
CDR3 protein: CASSRGGRNTEAFF
V gene: TRBV7-2
J gene: TRBJ1-1
D gene: -
clone size: -

CDR3 DNA: TGTGCCAGCACCTCGGGGCAAGACTATGGCTACACCTTC
CDR3 protein: CASTSGQDYGYTF
V gene: TRBV28
J gene: TRBJ1-2
D gene: -
clone size: -

CDR3 DNA: TGTGCCAGCAGCGTAACGGCAGGGAGGGCCACTGAAGCTTTCTTT
CDR3 protein: CASSVTAGRATEAFF
V gene: TRBV9
J gene: TRBJ1-1
D gene: -
clone size: -

CDR3 DNA: TGTGCCAGCAGTCCACCCTGGGGCACTGAAGCTTTCTTT
CDR3 protein: CASSPPWGTEAFF
V gene: TRBV27
J gene: TRBJ1-1
D gene: -
clone size: -

CDR3 DNA: TGTGCCAGCAGTGAATGGGAGAAGGGGTTAGCCGGGGCCAACGTCCTGACTTTC
CDR3 protein: CASSEWEKGLAGANVLTF
V gene: TRBV25-1
J gene: TRBJ2-6
D gene: -
clone size: -

CDR3 DNA: TGCAGCGCCATCTTGTGGGGTATACAGGGACTTCACTTC
CDR3 protein: CSAILWGIQGLHF
V gene: TRBV29-1
J gene: TRBJ1-2
D gene: -
clone size: -

CDR3 DNA: TGTGCCAGCAGCCCTAAAATTGGTTACAATCAGCCCCAGCATTTT
CDR3 protein: CASSPKIGYNQPQHF
V gene: TRBV5-5
J gene: TRBJ1-5
D gene: -
clone size: -

CDR3 DNA: TGTGCCAGCAGCTTAGCAGGGACCTCCTACAATGAGCAGTTCTTC
CDR3 protein: CASSLAGTSYNEQFF
V gene: TRBV11-2
J gene: TRBJ2-1
D gene: -
clone size: -

CDR3 DNA: TGTGCCAGCAGCAAAGGGACTAGCGGGTCTAATGAGCAGTTCTTC
CDR3 protein: CASSKGTSGSNEQFF
V gene: TRBV4-2
J gene: TRBJ2-1
D gene: TRBD2
clone size: -

CDR3 DNA: TGCGCCAGCAGCCAAGACCTCCGAACGGGGGCTGGAAACACCATATATTTT
CDR3 protein: CASSQDLRTGAGNTIYF
V gene: TRBV4-3
J gene: TRBJ1-3
D gene: -
clone size: -

CDR3 DNA: TGTGCTAGTGGCAGCACAGATACGCAGTATTTT
CDR3 protein: CASGSTDTQYF
V gene: TRBV12-5
J gene: TRBJ2-3
D gene: -
clone size: -

CDR3 DNA: TGCGCCAGCAGCCCAGGCGGCTTGGGGGGATACAGTGCAGATACGCAGTATTTT
CDR3 protein: CASSPGGLGGYSADTQYF
V gene: TRBV4-3
J gene: TRBJ2-3
D gene: -
clone size: -

CDR3 DNA: TGTGCCAGCAGCCGTAGTGAGGGCTATGGCTACACCTTC
CDR3 protein: CASSRSEGYGYTF
V gene: TRBV6-5
J gene: TRBJ1-2
D gene: -
clone size: -

CDR3 DNA: TGCGCCAGCAGCCCTGGGGAGGCGCGAGGCGAGCAGTACTTC
CDR3 protein: CASSPGEARGEQYF
V gene: TRBV5-1
J gene: TRBJ2-7
D gene: -
clone size: -

CDR3 DNA: TGTGCCAGTAGTACCCCAGGGGGCTTAGGAAATCAGCCCCAGCATTTT
CDR3 protein: CASSTPGGLGNQPQHF
V gene: TRBV19
J gene: TRBJ1-5
D gene: TRBD1
clone size: -

CDR3 DNA: TGTGCCAGCAGTATCCGACGGGATTGGGATTCACCCCTCCACTTT
CDR3 protein: CASSIRRDWDSPLHF
V gene: TRBV6-5
J gene: TRBJ1-6
D gene: -
clone size: -

CDR3 DNA: TGTGCCTGGAGTGTTTGGTCTAGCGGGAGATCTGAGCAGTTCTTC
CDR3 protein: CAWSVWSSGRSEQFF
V gene: TRBV30
J gene: TRBJ2-1
D gene: TRBD2
clone size: once

CDR3 DNA: TGTGCCAGCTCACCACGGCAGGGATGGGGCTCTGGGGCCAACGTCCTGACTTTC
CDR3 protein: CASSPRQGWGSGANVLTF
V gene: TRBV18
J gene: TRBJ2-6
D gene: -
clone size: -

CDR3 DNA: TGTGCCAGCAGCTTAGGGTACGATAACTATGGCTACACCTTC
CDR3 protein: CASSLGYDNYGYTF
V gene: TRBV7-2
J gene: TRBJ1-2
D gene: -
clone size: -

CDR3 DNA: TGTGCCAGTAGTATAGGACGGGCCACAGATACGCAGTATTTT
CDR3 protein: CASSIGRATDTQYF
V gene: TRBV19
J gene: TRBJ2-3
D gene: -
clone size: -

CDR3 DNA: TGTGCCAGCAGCGTAGCTAAAGGGGCGAACACTGAAGCTTTCTTT
CDR3 protein: CASSVAKGANTEAFF
V gene: TRBV9
J gene: TRBJ1-1
D gene: -
clone size: -

CDR3 DNA: TGTGCCAGCTCTCTAGGCAATCAGGACTACACCTTC
CDR3 protein: CASSLGNQDYTF
V gene: TRBV18
J gene: TRBJ1-2
D gene: -
clone size: medium-sized

CDR3 DNA: TGTGCCAGCAGCCGCGGGACCGCTAATTCCTACGAGCAGTACTTC
CDR3 protein: CASSRGTANSYEQYF
V gene: TRBV7-6
J gene: TRBJ2-7
D gene: -
clone size: -

CDR3 DNA: TGTGCCAGCAGAGACGAAGCCGGGACAGGGAATGGCTACACCTTC
CDR3 protein: CASRDEAGTGNGYTF
V gene: TRBV2
J gene: TRBJ1-2
D gene: TRBD1
clone size: -

CDR3 DNA: TGTGCCAGCAGCCTTCGGAGCGGGTCGTACAATGAGCAGTTCTTC
CDR3 protein: CASSLRSGSYNEQFF
V gene: TRBV9
J gene: TRBJ2-1
D gene: -
clone size: -

CDR3 DNA: TGTGCCATCAGTGAGCAGGGCCACCGGGGAGCTGTTTTT
CDR3 protein: CAISEQGHRGAVF
V gene: TRBV10-3
J gene: TRBJ2-2
D gene: -
clone size: -

CDR3 DNA: TGTGCCAGCACGGCGTACAATGAGCAGTTCTTC
CDR3 protein: CASTAYNEQFF
V gene: TRBV2
J gene: TRBJ2-1
D gene: -
clone size: -

CDR3 DNA: TGTGCCACAACAAGCGGGGGGGTCCCCTACGAGCAGTACTTC
CDR3 protein: CATTSGGVPYEQYF
V gene: TRBV28
J gene: TRBJ2-7
D gene: TRBD2
clone size: -